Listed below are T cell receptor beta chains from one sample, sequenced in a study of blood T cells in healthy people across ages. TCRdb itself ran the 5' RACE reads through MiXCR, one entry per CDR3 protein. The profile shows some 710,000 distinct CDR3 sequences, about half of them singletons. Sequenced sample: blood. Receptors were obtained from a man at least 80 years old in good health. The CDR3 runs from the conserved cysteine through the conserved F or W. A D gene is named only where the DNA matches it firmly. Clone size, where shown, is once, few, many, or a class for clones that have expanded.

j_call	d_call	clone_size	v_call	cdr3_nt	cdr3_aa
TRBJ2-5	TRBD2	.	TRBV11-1	TGTGCCAGCAGCTTAGTGGCGGGAGGGCCTGGTGAGACCCAGTACTTC	CASSLVAGGPGETQYF
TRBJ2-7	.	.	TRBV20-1	TGCAGTGCTAGGCACCCGGCACAGGGCCCCTACGAGCAGTACTTC	CSARHPAQGPYEQYF
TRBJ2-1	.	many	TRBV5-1	TGCGCCAGCAGCCCCCTGGAGGGCTTTGAGTCCAATGAGCAGTTCTTC	CASSPLEGFESNEQFF
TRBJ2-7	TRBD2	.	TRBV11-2	TGTGCCAGCAGCTTACGACTAGCCCACGAGCAGTACTTC	CASSLRLAHEQYF
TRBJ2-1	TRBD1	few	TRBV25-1	TGTGCCAGCAGTGAATACAGGGGGCCTGAGCAGTTCTTC	CASSEYRGPEQFF
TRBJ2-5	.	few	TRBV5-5	TGTGCCAGCAGCTCCCGATCAGGTGAGCAGTACTTC	CASSSRSGEQYF
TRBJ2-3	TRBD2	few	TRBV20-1	TGCAGTGCTAGGAGGTCGGGAGGCTCGACAGATACGCAGTATTTT	CSARRSGGSTDTQYF
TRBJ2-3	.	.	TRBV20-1	TGCGGCACAGATACGCAGTATTTT	CGTDTQYF
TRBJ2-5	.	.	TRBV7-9	TGTGACAGCAGCTTCAGCGGCCAAGAGACCCAGTACTTC	CDSSFSGQETQYF
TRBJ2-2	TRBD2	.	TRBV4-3	TGCGCCAGCAGCCCTGGACTAGCGACGAACACCGGGGAGCTGTTTTTT	CASSPGLATNTGELFF
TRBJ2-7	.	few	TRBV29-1	TGCAGCGTCCGGGACGGTGGTTCCTACGAGCAGTACTTC	CSVRDGGSYEQYF
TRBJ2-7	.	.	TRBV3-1	TGTGCCAGCAGCCAAGGACCCTTTGCAGCCGAGCAGTACTTC	CASSQGPFAAEQYF
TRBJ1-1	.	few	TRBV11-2	TGTGCCAGCAGCTTAGCAGGGATCATCAATGAAGCTTTCTTT	CASSLAGIINEAFF
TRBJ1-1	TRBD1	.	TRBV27	TGTGCCAGCAGAGTTTCGGCAGGGGGATCGACTGAAGCTTTCTTT	CASRVSAGGSTEAFF
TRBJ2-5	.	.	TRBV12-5	TGTGCTAGTGGTTCCCACGAGACCCAAGAGACCCAGTACTTC	CASGSHETQETQYF
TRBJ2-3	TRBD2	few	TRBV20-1	TGCAGTGCTAGCGGACTAGCGACAAACACAGATACGCAGTATTTT	CSASGLATNTDTQYF
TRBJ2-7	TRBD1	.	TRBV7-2	TGTGCCAGCAGCTACCGGACAGGGAGCGTGAACGAGCAGTACTTC	CASSYRTGSVNEQYF
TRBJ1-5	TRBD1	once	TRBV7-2	TGTGCCAGCAGCTTAGATGGACAGGGACTGTGGCAGCCCCAGCATTTT	CASSLDGQGLWQPQHF
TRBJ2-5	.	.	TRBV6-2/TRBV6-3	TGTGCCAGCAGTTACCCTGGCGTCGGCGAGCGGTACTTC	CASSYPGVGERYF
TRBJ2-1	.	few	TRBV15	TGTGCCACCAGCAGAGATAAGCTAGAGGGGGATGAGCAGTTCTTC	CATSRDKLEGDEQFF
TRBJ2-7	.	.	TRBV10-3	TGTGCCATCAGCCAGTCAGGGAACAACGAGCAGTACTTC	CAISQSGNNEQYF
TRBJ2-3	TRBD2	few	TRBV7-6	TGTGCCAGCAGCCCTAGCAGACTAGCGGGAGTAGGAAGCACAGATACGCAGTATTTT	CASSPSRLAGVGSTDTQYF
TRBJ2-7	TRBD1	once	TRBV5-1	TGCGCCAGCAGCGAGACAACGGGACAGACCTACGAGCAGTACTTC	CASSETTGQTYEQYF
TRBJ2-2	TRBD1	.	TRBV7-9	TGTGCCAGCAGGGACAGGGAGAACACCGGGGAGCTGTTTTTT	CASRDRENTGELFF
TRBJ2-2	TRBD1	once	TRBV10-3	TGTGCCATCAGTGAGCAGGGGGCGAAGAATCCCGGGGAGCTGTTTTTT	CAISEQGAKNPGELFF
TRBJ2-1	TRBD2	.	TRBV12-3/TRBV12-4	TGTGCCAGCAGTTTACCCGGACTAGCGGGATACAATGAGCAGTTCTTC	CASSLPGLAGYNEQFF
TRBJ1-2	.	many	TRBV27	TGTGCCAGCAGTTTAAAAACAGACGGGAGCTATGGCTACACCTTC	CASSLKTDGSYGYTF
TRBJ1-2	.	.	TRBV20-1	TGCAGTGCTAGAGATCCAGACGCTAATGGCTACACCTTC	CSARDPDANGYTF
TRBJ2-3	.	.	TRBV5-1	TGCGCCAGCAGCTTGGTGGCGGATATGCAGTATTTT	CASSLVADMQYF
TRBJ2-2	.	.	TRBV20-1	TGCAGTGCACCCAGGACTTACACCGGGGAGCTGTTTTTT	CSAPRTYTGELFF